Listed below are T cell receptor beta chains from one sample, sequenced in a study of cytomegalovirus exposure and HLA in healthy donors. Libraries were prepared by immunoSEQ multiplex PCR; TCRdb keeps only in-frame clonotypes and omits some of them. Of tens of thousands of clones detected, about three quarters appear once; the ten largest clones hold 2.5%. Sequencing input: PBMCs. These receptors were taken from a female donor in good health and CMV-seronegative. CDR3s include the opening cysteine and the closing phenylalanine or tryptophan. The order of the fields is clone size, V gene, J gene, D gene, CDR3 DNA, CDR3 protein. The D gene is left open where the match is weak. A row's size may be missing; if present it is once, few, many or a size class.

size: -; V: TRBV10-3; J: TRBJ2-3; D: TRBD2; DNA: TGTGCCATCGAGGGTGGGGCTAGCGGAGATACGCAGTATTTT; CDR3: CAIEGGASGDTQYF
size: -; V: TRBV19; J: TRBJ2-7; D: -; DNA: TGTGCCAGTAGTATGGGACTTTACTACGAGCAGTACTTC; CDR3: CASSMGLYYEQYF
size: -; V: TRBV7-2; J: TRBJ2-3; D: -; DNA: TGTGCCAGCAGCTTAGTTCGGAGCACAGATACGCAGTATTTT; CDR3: CASSLVRSTDTQYF
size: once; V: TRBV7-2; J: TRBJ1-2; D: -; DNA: TGTGCCGGCAGCCCGGGATACCTTAAGGAAGGCTACACCTTC; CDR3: CAGSPGYLKEGYTF
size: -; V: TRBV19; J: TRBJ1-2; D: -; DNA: TGTGCCAGTAGGCGACGCGGGGTCGGGAACTATGGCTACACCTTC; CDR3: CASRRRGVGNYGYTF
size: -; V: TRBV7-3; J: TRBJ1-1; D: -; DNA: TGTGCCAGCAGCACCCAGACGGCGGGAACTGAAGCTTTCTTT; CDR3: CASSTQTAGTEAFF
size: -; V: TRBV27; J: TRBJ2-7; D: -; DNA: TGTGCCAGCAGTTCACTCCTAGCGCTGAGCTCCTACGAGCAGTACTTC; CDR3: CASSSLLALSSYEQYF
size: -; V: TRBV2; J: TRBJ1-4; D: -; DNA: TGTGCCAGCCGCCAGGAGGTTAATGAAAAACTGTTTTTT; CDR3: CASRQEVNEKLFF
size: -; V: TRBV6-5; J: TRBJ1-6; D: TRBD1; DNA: TGTGCCAGCAGTAACCGGGACAGGTTTAATTCACCCCTCCACTTT; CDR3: CASSNRDRFNSPLHF
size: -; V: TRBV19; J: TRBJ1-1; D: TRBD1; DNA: TGTGCCAGTAGTTGGACAGGGGGCGGTTACACTGAAGCTTTCTTT; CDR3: CASSWTGGGYTEAFF
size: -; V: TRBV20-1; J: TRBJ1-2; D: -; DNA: TGCAGTGCTAGACTAGATCGCGGCTACACCTTC; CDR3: CSARLDRGYTF
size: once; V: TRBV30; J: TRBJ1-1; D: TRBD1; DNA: TGTGCCTGGAGTCATACAGGGGGCACTGAAGCTTTCTTT; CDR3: CAWSHTGGTEAFF
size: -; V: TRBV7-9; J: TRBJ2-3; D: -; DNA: TGTGCCAGCAAAGCGGCTAGCACAGATACGCAGTATTTT; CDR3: CASKAASTDTQYF
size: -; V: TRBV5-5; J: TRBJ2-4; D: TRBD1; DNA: TGTGCCAGCGGCGAGACAGGGCTAGCCAAAAACATTCAGTACTTC; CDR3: CASGETGLAKNIQYF